This T cell receptor (beta chain) was sequenced during a study of regulatory T cells in long-lasting Graves disease (dated by TCRdb to the early 2020s). About the full investigation: To count as having persistent Graves' disease, a patient had to have received antithyroid drug treatment for over 5 years with TSH receptor autoantibodies remaining persistently positive. Persistent Graves' disease patients were compared with newly diagnosed Graves' disease patients by peripheral blood TCR sequencing and RNA sequencing. The study was registered as a clinical trial and conducted in China. TCR sequencing covered around 13 persistent and about 20 newly diagnosed Graves' disease patients, some 35 samples in total. On average, persistent Graves' disease patients in the clinical cohort had been on antithyroid drugs for about 10.3 years. The full study reports these points: Compared with newly diagnosed patients, persistent Graves' disease patients had lower TCR Shannon entropy and fewer highly expanded clones, which suggests clonal expansion. Sequencing and analysis were limited to the TCR beta chain. Persistent disease showed preferential use of TRBV28, TRBJ1-2 and TRBJ2-5, whereas newly diagnosed disease favored TRBV20-1 and TRBJ2-1. Because the primary lesion, thyroid tissue, could not be accessed, the study looked at peripheral blood alone. Persistent patients shared more public clonotypes among themselves (around 3,000) than newly diagnosed patients did (about 1,000). The authors noted that the small sample size was a limitation that may lower accuracy.

This clonotype was counted at least ten times. The antigen it binds to is not known. Within one base of it there is no much larger clone, and no base qualities were kept. Library generation was performed with multiplex PCR. For sequencing, an Illumina HiSeq 4000 was employed. To build TCR beta libraries, CDR3 regions were amplified by Arm-PCR using iRepertoire HTBI primers. Before sequencing, the PCR products underwent gel purification. The authors' pipeline ran thus. Gene usage analysis of CDR3 amino acid clonotypes used the 50 to 70 TRBV and more than 13 TRBJ segments found across samples. Filtered high-quality paired reads were merged into contigs using COPE and FqMerger. BLAST was used to align contigs to IMGT TRBV, TRBD and TRBJ reference genes, with CDR3 defined following IMGT. Any clonotype with a frequency above 0.1% was counted as a highly expanded clone. Shannon entropy served as the measure of repertoire diversity, while the Gini coefficient captured V-J evenness. A clonotype was considered public if more than one individual shared it. TCRdb applied fastp at Q25 and MiXCR to the public reads, then kept only in-frame beta chains. Identical CDR3 protein sequences are pooled into one entry, listed with their most common genes and DNA. In this record, the V and J calls reflect TCRdb's handling and not the investigators' own analysis. The sample yields about 290,000 distinct CDR3 sequences; more than 20% were counted once. Around three fifths of the sample is in the top ten clones.

Taken with the paper, the label for time point translates to: persistent/refractory GD, antithyroid drugs over 5 years with positive TRAb. RNA was extracted from PBMCs in TRIzol for both TCR sequencing and RNA sequencing. The diagnosis of Graves' disease followed American Thyroid Association guidelines. The patients came from an endocrinology department in Xi'an, China. From each patient, 7.5 to 10 milliliters of peripheral blood was collected into an EDTA anticoagulant tube. Ficoll Paque Plus density gradient separation was used to isolate PBMCs, and no further T cell sorting was done. An Agilent 2100 Bioanalyzer and agarose gel were used to check RNA quality, while a NanoDrop 2000 measured RNA concentration. Sequences SEHNR (CDR1) and FQNEAQ (CDR2) are obtained from the germline V gene (reference sequence). The CDR3 goes from the cysteine to the phenylalanine over 15 residues. Only the CDR3 DNA is retained, 45 bases long and in frame from the first base. Trimming leaves V shorter by 3 bases and J shorter by 6 bases, with the junction holding 7 bases beyond the gene matches.

The chain was built from TRBV7-9 and TRBJ2-7; 11 central bases correspond to TRBD2. Sequencing used peripheral blood mononuclear cells (PBMCs), obtained when the disease was refractory, from a patient treated with antithyroid drugs. This clonotype was sampled from a female donor with Graves disease. The CDR3 sequence is CASSFKTSGISEQYF. The nucleotides read TGTGCCAGCAGCTTTAAGACTAGCGGGATTTCCGAGCAGTACTTC.